This passage covers 25 T cell receptor beta chains from one sample sequenced in a study of blood T cell repertoires in COVID-19. The protocol was immunoSEQ multiplex PCR, while the TCRdb copy is restricted to in-frame clones and leaves out a portion. Of roughly 100,000 clones in the sample, over 70% were seen once. Sequencing used peripheral blood. The receptors originated from a human donor in a cohort sampled during active or convalescent COVID-19.

The V gene is TRBV7-2, the J gene TRBJ2-7; 7 positions agree with TRBD1. The CDR3 consists of 13 residues. Germline V gives CDR1 SGHTA, CDR2 FQGNSA. V was pared by 6 bases and J by 5 bases, with 7 bases of the junction left unmatched. The CDR3 DNA is TGTGCCAGCAGGGACGGGACAGTCCACGAGCAGTACTTC. The encoded protein is CASRDGTVHEQYF.

The DNA for the CDR3 is TGCGCCAGCAGCTCGCAGGGGTACAATGAGCAGTTCTTC. Amino acid sequence: CASSSQGYNEQFF. The V call is TRBV5-1, the J call TRBJ2-1, with D perhaps matching TRBD1 (6 bases). Trimming stripped 3 bases from V and 4 bases from J, with 8 bases between. CDR3 size: 13 residues. The germline CDR1 and CDR2 sequences are SGHRS and YFSETQ.

The V gene is TRBV7-2, the J gene TRBJ2-2; 7 positions agree with TRBD1. The V gene end was trimmed by 6 bases and the J gene end by 0 bases; junction bases not matched to a gene: 4. Looked up from germline, CDR1 is SGHTA and CDR2 is FQGNSA. This CDR3 has 15 amino acids. The CDR3 loop is CASSYGTANTGELFF. CDR3 DNA sequence: TGTGCCAGCAGTTACGGGACAGCGAACACCGGGGAGCTGTTTTTT.

V gene TRBV3-1 (or the pseudogene TRBV3-2) combines with J gene TRBJ2-3; 8 bases map to TRBD2. The J segment lost 3 bases and the V segment lost 4 bases, leaving 12 bases of the junction unmatched. Germline V CDR1 and CDR2: LGHDT, YNNKEL (reference sequence). CDR3 length: 17 residues. CDR3 sequence: CASSPETWRGVTDTQYF. CDR3 DNA sequence: TGTGCCAGCAGCCCCGAAACTTGGCGGGGGGTAACAGATACGCAGTATTTT.

The chain links TRBV10-3 to TRBJ1-3, with TRBD1 as a possible D gene (5 bases). Germline V gene sequence: CDR1 ENHRY, CDR2 SYGVKD. The CDR3 consists of 13 residues. V lost 7 bases to trimming and J lost 3 bases, with 10 bases between them. CDR3 loop: CAITPGVGNTIYF. For the CDR3, the DNA is TGTGCCATCACCCCGGGGGTTGGAAACACCATATATTTT.

The chain couples TRBV19 to TRBJ2-5; TRBD2 matches at 9 bases. The CDR3 totals 16 residues. Germline CDR1 is LNHDA and CDR2 is SQIVND (reference sequence). J was trimmed by 5 bases and V by 5 bases; bases with no gene match: 12. The chain's CDR3 is CASSPHPGTSSETQYF. DNA of the CDR3: TGTGCCAGTAGTCCCCATCCCGGGACTAGCAGCGAGACCCAGTACTTC.

The chain couples TRBV14 to TRBJ2-5; possibly TRBD2 for D (6 bases). CDR1 and CDR2 (germline): SGHDN, FVKESK. V was shortened by 1 base and J by 2 bases, with 14 bases between the two germline ends. The CDR3 is 16 amino acids. The CDR3 bases are TGTGCCAGCAGCCAAGGGAGGGCAGGGCAACAAGAGACCCAGTACTTC. Amino acid sequence: CASSQGRAGQQETQYF.

The J gene is TRBJ2-3, the V gene TRBV19; a possible D gene is TRBD2 (5 bases). The V gene's germline CDR1 is LNHDA and CDR2 SQIVND (reference sequence). V was shortened by 3 bases and J by 3 bases, with 13 bases between the two germline ends. This CDR3 spans 15 amino acids. The CDR3 sequence is CASSMRAYPTDTQYF. CDR3 nucleotides: TGTGCCAGTAGTATGAGGGCCTATCCGACAGATACGCAGTATTTT. Using reference TRBV19 and TRBJ2-3 for the parts outside the CDR3, the full variable domain is DGGITQSPKYLFRKEGQNVTLSCEQNLNHDAMYWYRQDPGQGLRLIYYSQIVNDFQKGDIAEGYSVSREKKESFPLTVTSAQKNPTAFYLCASSMRAYPTDTQYFGPGTRLTVL.

The chain employs TRBV19 and TRBJ2-7, with TRBD1 as a possible D gene (5 bases). This CDR3 has 15 amino acids. V lost 3 bases and J lost 2, with 14 bases in between. Germline CDR1 reads LNHDA; CDR2 reads SQIVND (reference sequence). The CDR3 region has the DNA TGTGCCAGTAGTATCAAGGCAGGGTTCCCCTACGAGCAGTACTTC. Translating it yields CASSIKAGFPYEQYF.

The J gene is TRBJ2-7, the V gene TRBV7-9; D call uncertain. Germline loops: CDR1 SEHNR, CDR2 FQNEAQ (reference sequence). Trimming took off 0 bases at V and 2 bases at J, with 8 bases between the two ends. The CDR3 consists of 14 residues. The CDR3 region is CASSLAAAAYEQYF. The DNA of the CDR3 is TGTGCCAGCAGCTTAGCCGCGGCAGCCTACGAGCAGTACTTC.

The CDR3 coding sequence is TGTGCCAGCAGCTCCGGGTGGGGCAGGGGGAGGAAGGCTGAAGCTTTCTTT. This translates into CASSSGWGRGRKAEAFF. The gene calls are TRBV6-2 or TRBV6-3 and TRBJ1-1; 7 bases agree with TRBD1. The germline V gene encodes CDR1 MNHEY and CDR2 SVGEGT. The CDR3 sequence is 17 residues long. V shed 6 bases, J shed 6 bases, and the junction held 19 bases outside the gene matches.

This clone has just a few counts. V usage is TRBV5-6 and J usage is TRBJ1-5; D is ambiguous. CDR3 length equals 13 residues. Germline assignment: CDR1 SGHDT and CDR2 YYEEEE. Trimming removed 4 bases at V and 3 bases at J, with 8 bases between. CDR3 DNA: TGTGCCAGCAGCCTGACTTTCAATCAGCCCCAGCATTTT. It specifies CASSLTFNQPQHF. The complete variable domain, with remaining parts taken from reference TRBV5-6 and TRBJ1-5, reads DAGVTQSPTHLIKTRGQQVTLRCSPKSGHDTVSWYQQALGQGPQFIFQYYEEEERQRGNFPDRFSGHQFPNYSSELNVNALLLGDSALYLCASSLTFNQPQHFGDGTRLSIL.

The chain employs TRBV15 and TRBJ2-7; D may be TRBD1 (7 bases). The ends were cut back, 5 bases at V and 3 bases at J, with 14 bases in the middle. The CDR3 has 14 residues. The germline CDR1 and CDR2 sequences are LNHNV and YYDKDF (reference sequence). The CDR3 reads CATSGGTVYYEQYF. For the CDR3, the DNA is TGTGCCACCAGCGGGGGGACAGTATACTACGAGCAGTACTTC.

The rearrangement joins TRBV4-3 to TRBJ1-4, with 9 bases that match TRBD1. V lost 4 bases and J lost 3; bases outside the gene matches: 9. The length of the CDR3 is 17 residues. Germline V CDR1 and CDR2: LGHNA, YSLEER. The CDR3: CASSPDRGWRANEKLFF. The CDR3, as DNA: TGCGCCAGCAGCCCGGACAGGGGCTGGAGGGCTAATGAAAAACTGTTTTTT.

The table lists this clone with a count of one. The rearrangement links TRBV7-2 to TRBJ1-4; TRBD1 aligns across 8 bases. Germline lookup yields CDR1 SGHTA and CDR2 FQGNSA. V gave up 1 base and J gave up 4 bases; unmatched junction bases: 5. CDR3 size: 16 residues. CDR3 DNA: TGTGCCAGCAGCTTAGGGTCGGGACAGGATAATGAAAAACTGTTTTTT. This sequence encodes CASSLGSGQDNEKLFF.

This sequence joins TRBV3-1 (or the pseudogene TRBV3-2) and TRBJ2-5; TRBD2 might be the D (6 bases). This CDR3 contains 15 residues. The germline V and J ends were trimmed by 0 bases and 5 bases, with 13 bases remaining between them. Germline V CDR1 and CDR2: LGHDT, YNNKEL (reference sequence). The CDR3 is CASSQDREADETQYF. Written as DNA, the CDR3 is TGTGCCAGCAGCCAAGATAGGGAGGCGGACGAGACCCAGTACTTC.

This clone came up a few times. The gene calls are TRBV13 and TRBJ1-4; 9 bases map to TRBD1. The germline CDR1 and CDR2 sequences are PRHDT and FYEKMQ (reference sequence). Trimming at V came to 4 bases and at J to 4 bases, leaving 1 base not matched to a gene. The CDR3 is made up of 14 amino acids. Written as DNA, the CDR3 is TGTGCCAGCAGCTGGGGACAGGGTAATGAAAAACTGTTTTTT. This gives the protein CASSWGQGNEKLFF.

This clone showed up just a few times. This chain uses TRBV7-2 with TRBJ1-2, with unresolved D. Germline CDR1 SGHTA, CDR2 FQGNSA. V was trimmed by 4 bases and J by 0 bases, leaving 12 bases between them. The CDR3 has 15 residues. For the CDR3, the DNA is TGTGCCAGCAGCTCCCAGGCAGTCACTAACTATGGCTACACCTTC. Translated, it gives CASSSQAVTNYGYTF.

This chain connects TRBV9 to TRBJ1-6; perhaps TRBD1 as D (6 bases). The CDR3 sequence is 14 residues long. From germline, CDR1 is SGDLS and CDR2 YYNGEE. V was shortened by 0 bases and J by 9 bases, with 10 bases between the two germline ends. CDR3 nucleotide sequence: TGTGCCAGCAGCGTAGGTGGGGGCGGTTCACCCCTCCACTTT. The encoded protein is CASSVGGGGSPLHF. The full variable domain, its missing parts supplied by reference TRBV9 and TRBJ1-6, is DSGVTQTPKHLITATGQRVTLRCSPRSGDLSVYWYQQSLDQGLQFLIQYYNGEERAKGNILERFSAQQFPDLHSELNLSSLELGDSALYFCASSVGGGGSPLHFGNGTRLTVT.

The V gene is TRBV9, the J gene TRBJ2-2; 9 bases map to TRBD2. CDR1 and CDR2 (germline): SGDLS, YYNGEE. V shed 0 bases and J 2 bases; nucleotides not matched to a gene: 2. The CDR3 consists of 16 residues. The CDR3 spells CASSVGLAENTGELFF. The DNA for the CDR3 is TGTGCCAGCAGCGTAGGACTAGCGGAAAACACCGGGGAGCTGTTTTTT.

In its sample, this clone was seen once. The chain links TRBV5-1 to TRBJ2-7; 8 bases align to TRBD2. J was trimmed by 6 bases and V by 0 bases; bases with no gene match: 5. Germline assignment: CDR1 SGHRS and CDR2 YFSETQ. This CDR3 region has 14 residues. CDR3 sequence (DNA): TGCGCCAGCAGCTTGGTCGGGGGGGCTAGCGAGCAGTACTTC. Encoded protein: CASSLVGGASEQYF.

The V and J genes are TRBV11-2 and TRBJ2-3; 8 nucleotides align to TRBD2. The V gene end was trimmed by 4 bases and the J gene end by 2 bases; junction bases not matched to a gene: 11. The CDR3 is 17 amino acids. Germline loops: CDR1 SGHAT, CDR2 FQNNGV. The CDR3 DNA follows: TGTGCCAGCAGCTCCAGCGGGGGAGCGGCGATCACAGATACGCAGTATTTT. It is translated as CASSSSGGAAITDTQYF.

The genes are TRBV28 and TRBJ1-2; D may be TRBD1 (6 bases). Looked up from germline, CDR1 is MDHEN and CDR2 is SYDVKM. Deletions cut 6 bases from V and 0 bases from J, with 14 bases between. CDR3 length: 15 residues. CDR3: CASRGSGGPNYGYTF. In DNA, the CDR3 is TGTGCCAGCAGGGGGTCGGGGGGCCCTAACTATGGCTACACCTTC.

The chain combines TRBV6-5 with TRBJ2-7, with 7 bases fitting TRBD2. This CDR3 is 13 amino acids long. Germline V gene sequence: CDR1 MNHEY, CDR2 SVGAGI. The junction had 9 bases not matched to a gene; V was cut back by 7 bases and J by 6 bases. The CDR3 DNA is TGTGCCAGCATGATCTCGCGGGGGACCGAGCAGTACTTC. It translates to CASMISRGTEQYF.

V usage is TRBV11-2 and J usage is TRBJ2-7; TRBD1 matches at 7 bases. The germline V gene has CDR1 SGHAT and CDR2 FQNNGV. The CDR3 totals 17 residues. With 4 bases clipped from V and 2 bases from J, the junction kept 14 bases outside the gene matches. The CDR3 reads CASSSRTGTAVTYEQYF. The CDR3, as DNA: TGTGCCAGCAGCTCCCGAACCGGGACAGCCGTAACCTACGAGCAGTACTTC.